This T cell receptor beta chain was sequenced in a study of radiation and T cells in renal cell carcinoma. Generated by immunoSEQ multiplex PCR, the TCRdb table keeps only in-frame clones and is missing some. The sample holds tens of thousands of clones; around four fifths are singletons and the top ten take 9.4%. Time point defined: blood 4 weeks post-SBRT, at nephrectomy. Treatment reported: 15 Gy SBRT to primary tumor, nephrectomy 4 weeks later. Radiation-treated patients gave blood at baseline, week 2 and week 4. Trimming took 3 bases from V and 3 from J, leaving 15 bases between them. Germline CDR1 is MNHNS and CDR2 is SASEGT. This CDR3 spans 15 amino acids.

This clonotype was obtained from a man between 50 and 59 years old with renal cell carcinoma. The chain links TRBV6-1 to TRBJ2-7, with D hard to call. Material: blood, obtained from a patient whose treatment included radiotherapy and nephrectomy. The CDR3 nucleotides are TGTGCCAGCAGTGATTCTACCGGGTCCGTCTACGAGCAGTACTTC. Its protein is CASSDSTGSVYEQYF.